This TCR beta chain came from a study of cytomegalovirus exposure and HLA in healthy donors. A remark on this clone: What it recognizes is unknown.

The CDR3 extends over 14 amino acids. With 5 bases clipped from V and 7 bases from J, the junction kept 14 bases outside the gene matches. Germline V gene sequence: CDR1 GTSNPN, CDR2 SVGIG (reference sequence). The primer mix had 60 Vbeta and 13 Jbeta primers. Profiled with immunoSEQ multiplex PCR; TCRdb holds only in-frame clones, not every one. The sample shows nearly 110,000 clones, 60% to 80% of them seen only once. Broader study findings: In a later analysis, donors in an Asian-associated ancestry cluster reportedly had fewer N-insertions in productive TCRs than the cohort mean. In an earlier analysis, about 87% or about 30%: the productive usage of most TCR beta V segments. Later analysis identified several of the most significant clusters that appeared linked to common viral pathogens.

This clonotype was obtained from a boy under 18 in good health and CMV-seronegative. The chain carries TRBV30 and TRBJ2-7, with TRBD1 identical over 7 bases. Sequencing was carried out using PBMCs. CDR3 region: CAWDEGAKGWEQYF. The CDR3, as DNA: TGTGCCTGGGACGAGGGGGCAAAAGGTTGGGAGCAGTACTTC. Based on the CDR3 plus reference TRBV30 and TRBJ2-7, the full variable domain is SQTIHQWPATLVQPVGSPLSLECTVEGTSNPNLYWYRQAAGRGLQLLFYSVGIGQISSEVPQNLSASRPQDRQFILSSKKLLLSDSGFYLCAWDEGAKGWEQYFGPGTRLTVT.